Presented here are 20 T cell receptor beta chains from one specimen sequenced in a study of T cells in Graves' hyperthyroidism and ophthalmopathy (dated by TCRdb to about 2019). Libraries were constructed by multiplex PCR. Instrument on record: Illumina HiSeq 2000. Amplification of TCR beta CDR3 regions was carried out from RNA transcripts. For the first round of RT-PCR on the TCR CDR3, the HTBI primer set was used together with the Qiagen OneStep RT-PCR kit. The public reads were run again by TCRdb, first through fastp at Q25 and then through MiXCR, and only productive beta chains were kept. Rows with one shared CDR3 protein collapse into an entry with the most common genes and DNA. This sample has around 520,000 distinct CDR3 sequences in its table, and about 15% of those were observed once. About 15% of the sample goes to the ten largest clones. The specimen sequenced was blood. The receptors come from a woman between 35 and 50 years old with Graves' hyperthyroidism.

This clonotype was observed many times. The rearrangement uses TRBV12-3 or TRBV12-4 and TRBJ2-3, with 8 bases identical to TRBD1. With 10 bases clipped from V and 4 bases from J, the junction kept 13 bases outside the gene matches. This CDR3 spans 15 amino acids. In DNA form, the CDR3 reads TGTGCCACGTCTCCAGGGGGCAAAGGTGCAGATACGCAGTATTTT. It specifies CATSPGGKGADTQYF.

This clonotype was picked up many times. This sequence joins TRBV20-1 and TRBJ2-7; a weak D match, TRBD2 (5 bases). CDR3 length: 11 residues. Trimming cost V 4 bases and J 4 bases, with 8 bases left between them. Germline loops: CDR1 DFQATT, CDR2 SNEGSKA (reference sequence). In nucleotides, the CDR3 is TGCAGTGCTACTAGCAAATACGAGCAGTACTTC. It encodes CSATSKYEQYF.

There are a few counts of this clonotype. The genes are TRBV7-9 and TRBJ2-3, with TRBD2 matching 12 bases. There are 16 residues in the CDR3. Germline values: CDR1 SEHNR, CDR2 FQNEAQ (reference sequence). The trim removed 1 base at V and 4 bases at J, leaving 3 bases unmatched. DNA for the CDR3: TGTGCCAGCAGCTTAGGACTAGCGGGAGTCTCAGATACGCAGTATTTT. Translation gives CASSLGLAGVSDTQYF.

This clonotype was seen more than once but under ten times. The J gene is TRBJ2-7, the V gene TRBV7-9; D remains ambiguous. This CDR3 is 15 amino acids long. V was pared by 3 bases and J by 1 base, with 13 bases between. Germline CDR1 and CDR2: SEHNR and FQNEAQ (reference sequence). CDR3 DNA: TGTGCCAGCAGCTTTTCGGCCTCCTCATCCTACGAGCAGTACTTC. Translation: CASSFSASSSYEQYF.

This clonotype was counted at least ten times. The rearrangement joins TRBV24-1 to TRBJ2-1; the match to TRBD2 covers 10 bases. Germline trimming cut 4 bases from V and 8 bases from J; bases unmatched to any gene: 13. The CDR3 has 17 residues. Germline V gives CDR1 KGHDR, CDR2 SFDVKD. CDR3 in amino acids: CATSETGTSADGDEQFF. CDR3 DNA: TGTGCCACCAGTGAGACCGGGACTAGCGCGGACGGCGATGAGCAGTTCTTC.

This clonotype has only a few counts. This may be a read error, as it is one base from a much larger clone. The V call is TRBV3-1, the J call TRBJ1-1; a weak D match, TRBD1 (5 bases). Germline assignment: CDR1 LGHDT and CDR2 YNNKEL (reference sequence). The CDR3 loop spans 15 amino acids. V lost 4 bases and J 3 bases, leaving 15 bases between the germline ends. The CDR3: CASSPSRQLDTEAFF. The DNA of the CDR3 is TGTGCCAGCAGCCCCAGCCGACAGCTGGACACTGAAGCTTTCTTT.

This clonotype has a count of ten or more. The rearrangement links TRBV28 to TRBJ2-7; D assignment may be TRBD1 or TRBD2 (6 bases each). Germline CDR1 and CDR2: MDHEN and SYDVKM. The CDR3 has 13 residues. V lost 7 bases, J lost 4 bases, and 14 bases lay in between. CDR3 sequence reads: CASNRGTFYEQYF. The CDR3 coding sequence is TGTGCCAGCAACCGCGGGACATTTTACGAGCAGTACTTC. The whole variable domain, remainder taken from reference TRBV28 and TRBJ2-7, is DVKVTQSSRYLVKRTGEKVFLECVQDMDHENMFWYRQDPGLGLRLIYFSYDVKMKEKGDIPEGYSVSREKKERFSLILESASTNQTSMYLCASNRGTFYEQYFGPGTRLTVT.

Ten or more counts support this clonotype. The chain uses TRBV3-1 and TRBJ2-5; TRBD2 matches 10 bases. Germline V gene lookup returns CDR1 LGHDT and CDR2 YNNKEL (reference sequence). After removal of 1 base from V and 5 bases from J, the junction contained 10 bases not matched to a gene. The length of the CDR3 is 17 residues. CDR3 residues: CASSQGLELAGWETQYF. CDR3 nucleotide sequence: TGTGCCAGCAGCCAAGGATTAGAACTAGCGGGATGGGAGACCCAGTACTTC.

This clonotype was observed many times. This chain uses TRBV5-1 with TRBJ2-3; D might be TRBD1 (6 bases). Between the trimmed V and J ends, which lost 2 bases and 3 bases, there was a span of 13 bases. Germline V gene lookup returns CDR1 SGHRS and CDR2 YFSETQ. This CDR3 is 15 amino acids long. The CDR3 bases are TGCGCCAGCAGCTTCACAGGGCTGCGGACAGATACGCAGTATTTT. The encoded protein is CASSFTGLRTDTQYF.

The sample holds many counts of this clonotype. CDR3 in DNA: TGTGCCAGCAGCAAAGTGGGGGTGGTCAATGAGCAGTTCTTC. Amino acid sequence: CASSKVGVVNEQFF. The chain uses TRBV3-1 and TRBJ2-1; tentatively, D is TRBD1 or TRBD2 (5 bases each). Germline values: CDR1 LGHDT, CDR2 YNNKEL (reference sequence). The CDR3 is made up of 14 amino acids. Trimming took 5 bases from V and 6 from J, leaving 14 bases between them.

This clonotype was recorded many times. The chain employs TRBV3-1 and TRBJ1-1; no clear D. V lost 0 bases and J lost 2, with 10 bases in between. Per germline, CDR1 LGHDT and CDR2 YNNKEL (reference sequence). This CDR3 spans 15 amino acids. CDR3 residues: CASSQELGSNTEAFF. CDR3 sequence (DNA): TGTGCCAGCAGCCAAGAGCTCGGGAGCAACACTGAAGCTTTCTTT.

This clonotype occurred a few times. The V call is TRBV5-6, the J call TRBJ1-2; D is ambiguous. CDR1 SGHDT and CDR2 YYEEEE come from the germline V gene. The CDR3 has 15 residues. The V and J ends lost 2 bases and 0 bases respectively, with 11 bases between them. The CDR3 sequence is CASSFRETTNYGYTF. The CDR3 coding sequence is TGTGCCAGCAGCTTCAGAGAAACTACTAACTATGGCTACACCTTC.

CDR3 nucleotide sequence: TGTGCCAGCAGCACCGGACAGTTTAATGAAAAACTGTTTTTT. It is translated as CASSTGQFNEKLFF. The chain combines TRBV5-6 with TRBJ1-4, with D possibly matching TRBD1 (6 bases). The CDR3 loop spans 14 amino acids. Looked up from germline, CDR1 is SGHDT and CDR2 is YYEEEE. Trimming pared 4 bases from V and 4 bases from J, leaving 11 bases between. Together with reference TRBV5-6 and TRBJ1-4, the CDR3 gives the full variable domain: DAGVTQSPTHLIKTRGQQVTLRCSPKSGHDTVSWYQQALGQGPQFIFQYYEEEERQRGNFPDRFSGHQFPNYSSELNVNALLLGDSALYLCASSTGQFNEKLFFGSGTQLSVL.

Notes on this clonotype: This clone may be a read error of a much larger clone one base away. The V and J genes are TRBV29-1 and TRBJ2-7; either TRBD1 or TRBD2 may fit D (5 bases each). The CDR3 spans 14 residues. Between the trimmed V and J ends, which lost 4 bases and 2 bases, there was a span of 15 bases. Germline CDR1 reads SQVTM; CDR2 reads ANQGSEA. The CDR3: CSVGGAGGPYEQYF. CDR3 in DNA: TGCAGCGTTGGAGGGGCAGGCGGCCCCTACGAGCAGTACTTC.

Only a few counts were recorded for this clonotype. The rearrangement joins TRBV20-1 to TRBJ2-5; 9 nucleotides align to TRBD1. Germline CDR1 reads DFQATT; CDR2 reads SNEGSKA (reference sequence). Trimming cost V 6 bases and J 5 bases; bases outside gene matches: 7. The length of the CDR3 is 13 residues. In nucleotides, the CDR3 is TGCAGTGCCAGACAGGGGGAGGTGGAGACCCAGTACTTC. Translation: CSARQGEVETQYF.

The V and J genes are TRBV11-2 and TRBJ2-3; 7 nucleotides match TRBD1. V lost 4 bases to trimming and J lost 0 bases; unmatched junction nucleotides: 4. CDR3 length: 15 amino acids. Looked up from germline, CDR1 is SGHAT and CDR2 is FQNNGV. The CDR3 nucleotides read TGTGCCAGCAGCTGTGGGACAGCAAGCACAGATACGCAGTATTTT. It codes for CASSCGTASTDTQYF.

The sample holds many counts of this clonotype. V gene TRBV30 combines with J gene TRBJ2-2; TRBD2 agrees at 14 bases. Germline CDR1 GTSNPN, CDR2 SVGIG (reference sequence). Trimming removed 0 bases from V and 7 bases from J; junction bases left unmatched: 7. The CDR3 runs to 17 residues. The CDR3: CAWSVGTSGSQNGELFF. CDR3 nucleotide sequence: TGTGCCTGGAGTGTAGGGACTAGCGGGAGTCAAAACGGGGAGCTGTTTTTT.

This clonotype occurred a few times. CDR3 loop: CASSLEGTGNRDEQFF. DNA of the CDR3: TGCGCCAGCAGCCTCGAAGGGACAGGGAATAGGGATGAGCAGTTCTTC. The chain is built from TRBV5-1 and TRBJ2-1; 9 positions agree with TRBD1. This CDR3 has 16 amino acids. Germline loops: CDR1 SGHRS, CDR2 YFSETQ. After removal of 4 bases from V and 8 bases from J, the junction contained 13 bases not matched to a gene.

The chain has TRBV12-3 or TRBV12-4 and TRBJ2-2; D gene uncertain. This CDR3 is built from 15 residues. With 0 bases removed from V and 1 base from J, the gap between germline ends came to 6 bases. In DNA, the CDR3 is TGTGCCAGCAGTTTAGCGCTTGAGAACACCGGGGAGCTGTTTTTT. This sequence encodes CASSLALENTGELFF.

This clonotype has only a few counts. The chain links TRBV6-1 to TRBJ1-2, with a tentative D call TRBD1 (6 bases). V dropped 2 bases and J dropped 5 bases, with 9 bases sitting between them. Germline V gene lookup returns CDR1 MNHNS and CDR2 SASEGT. This CDR3 has 13 amino acids. CDR3 amino acids: CASSEMTGYGYTF. In DNA form, the CDR3 reads TGTGCCAGCAGTGAAATGACAGGTTATGGCTACACCTTC.